This paragraph covers one T cell receptor beta chain sequence. The source of the sample is a study of blood T cell repertoires in COVID-19. At the level of the study: The study drew acute and convalescent COVID-19 samples from the United States, Italy and Spain. In each case, the material was cDNA or gDNA derived from T cells, B-cell-depleted T cells, or PBMCs.

Seattle patient enrollment occurred during active infection, with longitudinal follow-up thereafter. The germline V gene encodes CDR1 SNHLY and CDR2 FYNNEI. The V segment lost 7 bases and the J segment 1 base; nucleotides outside the gene matches: 7. The CDR3 has 15 amino acids. Authors' analysis steps: From reference gene primer amplification, estimates of nucleated cell counts were derived. The method was immunoSEQ multiplex PCR; TCRdb's version includes in-frame clones alone and lacks a portion of them. V and J calls and clone size are copied from that table; D and trimming were computed from the DNA. The sample shows about 220,000 clones, approximately 85% of them seen only once.

The V call is TRBV2, the J call TRBJ1-5; 7 nucleotides agree with TRBD1. Sequencing used peripheral blood. This sequence originates from a woman in her 70s with COVID-19, enrolled during active disease. The CDR3 protein is CASKSTGMSNQPQHF. The DNA of the CDR3 is TGTGCCAGCAAATCGACAGGGATGAGCAATCAGCCCCAGCATTTT.